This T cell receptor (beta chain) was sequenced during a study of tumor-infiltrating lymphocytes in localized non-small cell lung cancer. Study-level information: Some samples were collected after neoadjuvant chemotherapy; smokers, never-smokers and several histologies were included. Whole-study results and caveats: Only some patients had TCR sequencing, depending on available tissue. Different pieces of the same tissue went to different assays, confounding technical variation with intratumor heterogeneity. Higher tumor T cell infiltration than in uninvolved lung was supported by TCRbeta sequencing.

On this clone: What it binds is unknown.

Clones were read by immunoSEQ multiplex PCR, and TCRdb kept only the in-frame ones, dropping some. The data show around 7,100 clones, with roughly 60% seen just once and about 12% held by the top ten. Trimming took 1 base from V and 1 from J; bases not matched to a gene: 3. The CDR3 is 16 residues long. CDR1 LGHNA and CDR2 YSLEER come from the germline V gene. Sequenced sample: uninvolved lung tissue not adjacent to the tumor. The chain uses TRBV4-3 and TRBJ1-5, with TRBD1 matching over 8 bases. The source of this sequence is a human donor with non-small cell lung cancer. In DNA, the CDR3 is TGCGCCAGCAGCCAAGGGACAGGGCTGAGCAATCAGCCCCAGCATTTT. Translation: CASSQGTGLSNQPQHF.